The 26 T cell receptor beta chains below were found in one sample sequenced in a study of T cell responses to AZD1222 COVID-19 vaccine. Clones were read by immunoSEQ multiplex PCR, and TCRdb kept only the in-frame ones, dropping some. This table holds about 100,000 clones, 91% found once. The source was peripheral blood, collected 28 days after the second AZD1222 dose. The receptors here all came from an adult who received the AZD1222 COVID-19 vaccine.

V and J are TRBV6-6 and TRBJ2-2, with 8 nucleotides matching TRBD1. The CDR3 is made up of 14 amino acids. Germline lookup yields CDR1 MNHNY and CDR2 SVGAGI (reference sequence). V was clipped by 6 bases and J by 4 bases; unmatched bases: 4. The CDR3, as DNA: TGTGCCAGCAGGAGACAGGGGAGCACCGGGGAGCTGTTTTTT. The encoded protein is CASRRQGSTGELFF.

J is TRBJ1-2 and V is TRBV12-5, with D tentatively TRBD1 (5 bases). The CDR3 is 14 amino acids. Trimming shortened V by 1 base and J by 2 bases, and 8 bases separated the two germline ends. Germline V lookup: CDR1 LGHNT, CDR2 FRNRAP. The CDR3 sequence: CASGLGTQNYGYTF. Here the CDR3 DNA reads TGTGCTAGTGGTTTGGGGACACAAAACTATGGCTACACCTTC.

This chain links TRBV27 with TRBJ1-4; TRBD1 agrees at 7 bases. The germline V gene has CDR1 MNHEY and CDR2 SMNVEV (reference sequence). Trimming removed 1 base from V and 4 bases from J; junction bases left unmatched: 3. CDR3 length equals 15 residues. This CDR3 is CASSLWGQINEKLFF. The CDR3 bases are TGTGCCAGCAGTTTATGGGGACAGATTAATGAAAAACTGTTTTTT.

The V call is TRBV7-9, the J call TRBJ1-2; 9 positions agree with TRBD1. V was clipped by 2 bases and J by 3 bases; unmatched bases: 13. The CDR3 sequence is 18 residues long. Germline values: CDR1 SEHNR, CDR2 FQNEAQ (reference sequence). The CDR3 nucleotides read TGTGCCAGCAGCTTAACCCGGGACAGGGATTTTCGGCACTATGGCTACACCTTC. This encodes CASSLTRDRDFRHYGYTF.

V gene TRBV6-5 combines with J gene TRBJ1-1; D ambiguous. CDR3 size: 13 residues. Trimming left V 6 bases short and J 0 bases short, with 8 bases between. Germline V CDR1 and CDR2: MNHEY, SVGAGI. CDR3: CASSFSMNTEAFF. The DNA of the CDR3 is TGTGCCAGCAGCTTCAGCATGAACACTGAAGCTTTCTTT.

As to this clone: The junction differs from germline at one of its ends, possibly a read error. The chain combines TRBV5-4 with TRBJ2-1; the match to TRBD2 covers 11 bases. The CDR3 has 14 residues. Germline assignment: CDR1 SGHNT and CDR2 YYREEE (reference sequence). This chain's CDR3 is CASSSKSGTSGPLF. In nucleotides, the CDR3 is TGTGCCAGCAGCTCGAAATCCGGGACTAGCGGCCCGCTCTTC.

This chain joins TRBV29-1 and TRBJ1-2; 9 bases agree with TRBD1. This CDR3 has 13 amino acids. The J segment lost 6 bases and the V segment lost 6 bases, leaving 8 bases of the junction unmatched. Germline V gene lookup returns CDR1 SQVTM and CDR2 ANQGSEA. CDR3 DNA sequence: TGCAGCGTCGAACAGGGGGCGGGGCATGGCTACACCTTC. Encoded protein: CSVEQGAGHGYTF.

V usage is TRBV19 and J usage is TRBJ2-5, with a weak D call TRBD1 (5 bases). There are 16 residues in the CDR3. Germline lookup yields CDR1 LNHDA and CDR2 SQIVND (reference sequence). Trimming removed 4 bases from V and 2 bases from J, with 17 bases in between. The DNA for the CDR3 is TGTGCCAGTAGTACGGGCTACAGACAGCTACAAGAGACCCAGTACTTC. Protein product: CASSTGYRQLQETQYF.

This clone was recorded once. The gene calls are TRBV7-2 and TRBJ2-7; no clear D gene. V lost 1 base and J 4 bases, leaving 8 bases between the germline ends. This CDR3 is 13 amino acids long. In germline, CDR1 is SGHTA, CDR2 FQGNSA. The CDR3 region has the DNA TGTGCCAGCAGCTTAGATGAGTGGTACGAGCAGTACTTC. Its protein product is CASSLDEWYEQYF. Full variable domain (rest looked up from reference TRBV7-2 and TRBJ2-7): GAGVSQSPSNKVTEKGKDVELRCDPISGHTALYWYRQSLGQGLEFLIYFQGNSAPDKSGLPSDRFSAERTGGSVSTLTIQRTQQEDSAVYLCASSLDEWYEQYFGPGTRLTVT.

CDR3 in amino acids: CASNLSGSGGNEQFF. In DNA, the CDR3 is TGTGCCAGCAACTTAAGCGGGAGTGGCGGTAATGAGCAGTTCTTC. The chain recombines TRBV9 with TRBJ2-1, with 8 bases matching TRBD2. CDR1 SGDLS and CDR2 YYNGEE come from the germline V gene. Trimming at V came to 6 bases and at J to 7 bases, leaving 12 bases not matched to a gene. This CDR3 contains 15 residues.

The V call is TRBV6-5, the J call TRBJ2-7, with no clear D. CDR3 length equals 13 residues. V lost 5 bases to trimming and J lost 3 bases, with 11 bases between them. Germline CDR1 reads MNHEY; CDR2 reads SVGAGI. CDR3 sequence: CASSRRTFYEQYF. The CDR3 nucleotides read TGTGCCAGCAGTCGGCGGACGTTCTACGAGCAGTACTTC.

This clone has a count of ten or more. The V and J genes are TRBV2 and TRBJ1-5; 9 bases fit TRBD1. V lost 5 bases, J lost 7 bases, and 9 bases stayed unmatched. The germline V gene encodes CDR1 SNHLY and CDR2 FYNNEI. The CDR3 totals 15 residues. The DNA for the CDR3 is TGTGCCAGCAGTAAGGACCGGGACAGGGACCAGCCCCAGCATTTT. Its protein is CASSKDRDRDQPQHF.

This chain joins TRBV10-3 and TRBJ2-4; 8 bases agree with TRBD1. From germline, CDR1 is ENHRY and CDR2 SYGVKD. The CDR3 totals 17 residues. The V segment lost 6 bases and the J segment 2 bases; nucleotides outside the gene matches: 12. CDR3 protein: CAISPFPTGASKNIQYF. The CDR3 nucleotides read TGTGCCATCAGCCCTTTCCCGACAGGGGCATCCAAAAACATTCAGTACTTC.

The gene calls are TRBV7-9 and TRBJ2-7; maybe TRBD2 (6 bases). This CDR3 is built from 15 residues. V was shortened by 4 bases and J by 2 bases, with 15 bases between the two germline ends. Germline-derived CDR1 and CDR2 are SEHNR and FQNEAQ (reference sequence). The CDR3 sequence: CASSSGGTETYEQYF. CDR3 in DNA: TGTGCCAGCAGCTCAGGAGGGACTGAGACCTACGAGCAGTACTTC.

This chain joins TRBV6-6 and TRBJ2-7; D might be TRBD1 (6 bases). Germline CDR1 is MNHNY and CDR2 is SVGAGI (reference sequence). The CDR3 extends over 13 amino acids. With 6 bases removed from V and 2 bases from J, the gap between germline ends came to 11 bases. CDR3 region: CASRTGPTYEQYF. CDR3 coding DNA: TGTGCCAGCAGGACAGGACCGACCTACGAGCAGTACTTC.

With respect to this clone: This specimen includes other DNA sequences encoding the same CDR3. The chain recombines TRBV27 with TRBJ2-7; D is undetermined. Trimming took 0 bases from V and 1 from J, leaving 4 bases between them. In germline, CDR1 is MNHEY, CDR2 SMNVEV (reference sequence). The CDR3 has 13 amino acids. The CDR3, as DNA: TGTGCCAGCAGTTTATCACGGTCCTACGAGCAGTACTTC. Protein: CASSLSRSYEQYF.

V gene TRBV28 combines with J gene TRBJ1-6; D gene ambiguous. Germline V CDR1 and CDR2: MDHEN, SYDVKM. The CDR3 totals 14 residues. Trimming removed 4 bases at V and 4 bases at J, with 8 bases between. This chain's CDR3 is CASSSSGYNSPLHF. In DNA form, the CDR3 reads TGTGCCAGCAGTTCTAGCGGATATAATTCACCCCTCCACTTT. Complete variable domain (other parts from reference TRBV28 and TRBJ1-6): DVKVTQSSRYLVKRTGEKVFLECVQDMDHENMFWYRQDPGLGLRLIYFSYDVKMKEKGDIPEGYSVSREKKERFSLILESASTNQTSMYLCASSSSGYNSPLHFGNGTRLTVT.

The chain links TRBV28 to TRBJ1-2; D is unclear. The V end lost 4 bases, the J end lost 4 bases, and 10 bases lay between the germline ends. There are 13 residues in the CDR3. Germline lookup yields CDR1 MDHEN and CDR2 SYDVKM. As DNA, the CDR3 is TGTGCCAGCAGTTCTACCTCGGGCTATGGCTACACCTTC. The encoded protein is CASSSTSGYGYTF.

The CDR3 region is CASSQYGELFF. The CDR3 coding sequence is TGTGCCAGCAGCCAATACGGGGAGCTGTTTTTT. The gene calls are TRBV28 and TRBJ2-2; D is undetermined. The CDR3 has 11 residues. Germline V lookup: CDR1 MDHEN, CDR2 SYDVKM. The V end was cut by 6 bases, the J end by 7 bases, with 6 bases between.

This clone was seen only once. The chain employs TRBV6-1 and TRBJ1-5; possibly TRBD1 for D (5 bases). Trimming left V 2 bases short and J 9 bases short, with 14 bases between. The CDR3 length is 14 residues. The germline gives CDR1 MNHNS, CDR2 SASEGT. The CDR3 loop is CASSEFRDSWPQHF. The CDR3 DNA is TGTGCCAGCAGTGAATTCAGGGATTCTTGGCCCCAGCATTTT.

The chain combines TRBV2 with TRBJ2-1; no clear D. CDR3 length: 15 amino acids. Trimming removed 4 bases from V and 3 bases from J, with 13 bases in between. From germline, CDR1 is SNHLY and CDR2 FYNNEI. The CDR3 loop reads CASSVRLVDYNEQFF. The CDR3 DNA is TGTGCCAGCAGTGTCCGACTGGTGGACTACAATGAGCAGTTCTTC.

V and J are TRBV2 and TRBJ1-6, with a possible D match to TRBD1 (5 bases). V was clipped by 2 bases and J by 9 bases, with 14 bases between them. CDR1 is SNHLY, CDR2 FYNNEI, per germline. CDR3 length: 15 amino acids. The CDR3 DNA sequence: TGTGCCAGCAGTGAAAAGATCTCTCAGGGTTCACCCCTCCACTTT. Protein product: CASSEKISQGSPLHF.

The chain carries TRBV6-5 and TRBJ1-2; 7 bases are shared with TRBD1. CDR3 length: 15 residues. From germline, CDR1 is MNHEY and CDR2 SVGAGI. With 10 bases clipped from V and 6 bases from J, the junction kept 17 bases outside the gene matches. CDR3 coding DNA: TGTGCCATCAACAATGGGGGACAGAGGGCCCATGGCTACACCTTC. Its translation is CAINNGGQRAHGYTF.

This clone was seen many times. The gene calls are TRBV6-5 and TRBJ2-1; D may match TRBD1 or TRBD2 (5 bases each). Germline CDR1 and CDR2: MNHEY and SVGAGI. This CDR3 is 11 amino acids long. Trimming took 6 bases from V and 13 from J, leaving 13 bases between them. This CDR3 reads CASRGETGQFF. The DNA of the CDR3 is TGTGCCAGCAGGGGGGAAACGGGACAGTTCTTC.

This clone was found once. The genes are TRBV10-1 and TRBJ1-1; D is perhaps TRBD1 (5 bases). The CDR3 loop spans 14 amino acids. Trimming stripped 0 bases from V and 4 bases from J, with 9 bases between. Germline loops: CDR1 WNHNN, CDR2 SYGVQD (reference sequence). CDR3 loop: CASSESGRATEAFF. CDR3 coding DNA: TGCGCCAGCAGTGAGTCAGGCAGGGCCACTGAAGCTTTCTTT.

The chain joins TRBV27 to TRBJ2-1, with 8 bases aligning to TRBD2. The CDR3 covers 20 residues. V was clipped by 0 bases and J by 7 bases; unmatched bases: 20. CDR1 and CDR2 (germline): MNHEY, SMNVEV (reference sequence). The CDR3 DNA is TGTGCCAGCAGTTTATCGAAGAGAACGGTAGCGGGAAGGTCCCGTAATGAGCAGTTCTTC. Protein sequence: CASSLSKRTVAGRSRNEQFF.